These 28 T cell receptor beta chains share one sample of origin, sequenced in a study of CD8+CD57+ T cells in acquired aplastic anemia. Genomic DNA constituted the template upon which TCR beta VDJ and CDR3 profiling was performed. Each CDR3 protein is one row after TCRdb ran MiXCR on the reads. Found here are some 170,000 distinct CDR3 sequences, 40% to 50% of them singletons; the top ten hold 1.1%. Selection for sequencing was limited to patients who had shown CD8+CD57+ cell expansion by flow cytometry. The sequenced material came from sorted CD4+, CD8+, or CD8+CD57+ T cells (not recorded which) from PBMCs. The receptors originated from a human donor with aplastic anemia.

This clonotype was picked up a small number of times. A single base separates this from a much larger clone, so it may be a read error. The V and J genes are TRBV6-1 and TRBJ1-6; D might be TRBD1 (5 bases). The CDR3 is made up of 14 amino acids. The V end was cut by 7 bases, the J end by 5 bases, with 12 bases between. Germline V CDR1 and CDR2: MNHNS, SASEGT. The CDR3 here is CASMQVGDNSPLHF. As DNA, the CDR3 is TGTGCCAGCATGCAAGTGGGGGATAATTCACCCCTCCACTTT.

The rearrangement uses TRBV6-2 or TRBV6-3 and TRBJ1-1; maybe TRBD1 (5 bases). With 2 bases removed from V and 5 bases from J, the gap between germline ends came to 15 bases. CDR1 and CDR2 from the germline V gene are MNHEY and SVGEGT. CDR3 length: 15 residues. DNA of the CDR3: TGTGCCAGCAGTTACCAGGGAACTGTTTCTACTGAAGCTTTCTTT. Protein product: CASSYQGTVSTEAFF.

This chain joins TRBV2 and TRBJ2-7; the match to TRBD1 covers 9 bases. The CDR3 length is 14 residues. The germline gives CDR1 SNHLY, CDR2 FYNNEI. J lost 1 base, V lost 4 bases, and 2 bases had no gene match. Here the CDR3 reads CASSGTGESYEQYF. CDR3 DNA sequence: TGTGCCAGCAGTGGGACAGGGGAATCCTACGAGCAGTACTTC. The full variable domain, in which reference TRBV2 and TRBJ2-7 provide the parts outside the CDR3, is EPEVTQTPSHQVTQMGQEVILRCVPISNHLYFYWYRQILGQKVEFLVSFYNNEISEKSEIFDDQFSVERPDGSNFTLKIRSTKLEDSAMYFCASSGTGESYEQYFGPGTRLTVT.

Note on this clonotype: A much larger clonotype is one base distant, so this may be a read error. The conserved closing phenylalanine or tryptophan is absent in this CDR3, likely reflecting a read error. The chain is built from TRBV3-1 and TRBJ1-1, with unresolved D. CDR1 and CDR2 from the germline V gene are LGHDT and YNNKEL (reference sequence). The length of the CDR3 is 15 residues. V lost 5 bases, J lost 0 bases, and 13 bases lay in between. The DNA for the CDR3 is TGTGCCAGCAGCATTAGCAGCTCCGTGAACACTGAAGCTTTCCTT. It translates to CASSISSSVNTEAFL.

The rearrangement uses TRBV20-1 and TRBJ2-7, with TRBD1 matching 7 bases. Germline V gene lookup returns CDR1 DFQATT and CDR2 SNEGSKA (reference sequence). The CDR3 is made up of 13 amino acids. V lost 5 bases, J lost 0 bases, and 4 bases stayed unmatched. The CDR3 loop is CSAPGQSSYEQYF. CDR3 sequence (DNA): TGCAGTGCTCCGGGACAGAGCTCCTACGAGCAGTACTTC.

The chain links TRBV20-1 to TRBJ2-3, with D possibly matching TRBD2 (7 bases). With 2 bases removed from V and 4 bases from J, the gap between germline ends came to 10 bases. The CDR3 spans 13 residues. CDR1 and CDR2 (germline): DFQATT, SNEGSKA (reference sequence). The CDR3: CSARKGGADTQYF. Here the CDR3 DNA reads TGCAGTGCTAGAAAGGGGGGGGCAGATACGCAGTATTTT.

This clonotype has a count of ten or more. The chain couples TRBV20-1 to TRBJ1-5; D is undetermined. V lost 6 bases, J lost 4 bases, and 16 bases lay in between. In germline, CDR1 is DFQATT, CDR2 SNEGSKA (reference sequence). This CDR3 is built from 14 residues. CDR3 residues: CSARHALPNQPQHF. DNA of the CDR3: TGCAGTGCCCGTCACGCACTCCCGAATCAGCCCCAGCATTTT.

This clonotype appeared many times. This chain's CDR3 is CASRRQETQYF. The CDR3 region has the DNA TGTGCCAGCCGCCGTCAAGAGACCCAGTACTTC. V and J are TRBV3-1 and TRBJ2-5; D gene unclear. CDR3 length equals 11 residues. Germline CDR1 is LGHDT and CDR2 is YNNKEL (reference sequence). Trimming removed 8 bases at V and 2 bases at J, with 6 bases between.

Worth noting for this clonotype: The final CDR3 position lacks the conserved phenylalanine or tryptophan, pointing to a likely read error. This sequence joins TRBV29-1 and TRBJ2-5; the D gene is possibly TRBD2 (6 bases). CDR3 length: 12 amino acids. Germline loops: CDR1 SQVTM, CDR2 ANQGSEA. Trimming removed 6 bases at V and 7 bases at J, with 15 bases between. CDR3 loop: CSVAAGSGTQYS. For the CDR3, the DNA is TGCAGCGTGGCGGCGGGATCGGGGACCCAGTACTCC.

The chain uses TRBV2 and TRBJ2-5; 11 bases agree with TRBD2. Germline V gene lookup returns CDR1 SNHLY and CDR2 FYNNEI. The length of the CDR3 is 13 residues. V trimming: 6 bases; J trimming: 4 bases; junction bases outside the gene matches: 1. CDR3 loop: CASRGTSGETQYF. In DNA form, the CDR3 reads TGTGCCAGCAGGGGGACTAGCGGAGAGACCCAGTACTTC.

V and J are TRBV6-1 and TRBJ1-5, with D possibly being TRBD1 (6 bases). V gave up 6 bases and J gave up 7 bases, with 22 bases separating them. Germline CDR1 and CDR2: MNHNS and SASEGT. The CDR3 totals 16 residues. CDR3 nucleotide sequence: TGTGCCAGCAGCGAGTGGGCCGGCGCAGGGGTCCAGCCCCAGCATTTT. Its protein is CASSEWAGAGVQPQHF.

This clonotype appeared a few times. This sequence joins TRBV18 and TRBJ1-1; D is perhaps TRBD1 (5 bases). Germline loops: CDR1 KGHSH, CDR2 LQKENI. This CDR3 region has 15 residues. Deletions cut 3 bases from V and 1 base from J, with 12 bases between. The CDR3 sequence is CASSPIGGKNTEAFF. CDR3 nucleotide sequence: TGTGCCAGCTCACCCATCGGGGGAAAGAACACTGAAGCTTTCTTT.

As for this clonotype: A single base separates this from a much larger clone, so it may be a read error. The chain has TRBV11-2 and TRBJ1-1, with D possibly matching TRBD1 (6 bases). CDR1 and CDR2 (germline): SGHAT, FQNNGV. This CDR3 spans 15 amino acids. The V gene lost 3 bases and the J gene lost 3 bases, with 14 bases spanning the gap. The CDR3 region is CASSLNGGRDTEAFF. CDR3 DNA sequence: TGTGCCAGCAGCTTGAACGGGGGGCGGGACACTGAAGCTTTCTTT.

This clonotype came up many times. The V and J genes are TRBV11-2 and TRBJ2-1, with 7 bases aligning to TRBD1. Germline V gene sequence: CDR1 SGHAT, CDR2 FQNNGV. Trimming took 5 bases from V and 3 from J; bases not matched to a gene: 10. The CDR3 is 16 amino acids. The CDR3 bases are TGTGCCAGCAGCGCCCTACAGGGGATGGGCTACAATGAGCAGTTCTTC. This encodes CASSALQGMGYNEQFF.

This CDR3 reads CASSADRVSEQYF. CDR3 in DNA: TGTGCCAGCAGTGCGGACAGAGTGAGCGAGCAGTACTTC. This chain links TRBV2 with TRBJ2-7; possible D gene TRBD1, 6 bases. V was pared by 4 bases and J by 6 bases, with 13 bases between. The CDR3 runs to 13 residues. Germline V gene data show CDR1 as SNHLY and CDR2 as FYNNEI. Filled out from reference TRBV2 and TRBJ2-7, the complete variable domain reads EPEVTQTPSHQVTQMGQEVILRCVPISNHLYFYWYRQILGQKVEFLVSFYNNEISEKSEIFDDQFSVERPDGSNFTLKIRSTKLEDSAMYFCASSADRVSEQYFGPGTRLTVT.

J is TRBJ2-7 and V is TRBV20-1, with 7 bases aligning to TRBD2. This CDR3 region has 12 residues. J lost 2 bases, V lost 6 bases, and 4 bases had no gene match. Germline-derived CDR1 and CDR2 are DFQATT and SNEGSKA (reference sequence). The CDR3 loop is CSARGGAYEQYF. DNA for the CDR3: TGCAGTGCCCGGGGAGGGGCCTACGAGCAGTACTTC.

About this clonotype itself: Likely a read error: the CDR3 ends without its conserved phenylalanine or tryptophan. The chain links TRBV19 to TRBJ1-1; D is perhaps TRBD1 (5 bases). Germline CDR1 and CDR2: LNHDA and SQIVND (reference sequence). The CDR3 has 15 amino acids. Between the trimmed V and J ends, which lost 1 base and 2 bases, there was a span of 11 bases. Written as DNA, the CDR3 is TGTGCCAGTAGTATAGGGGGCGCGGGAAACACTGAAGCTTTCCTT. It is translated as CASSIGGAGNTEAFL.

The table lists this clonotype with many counts. The CDR3 here is CASSEVRGSISGYTF. For the CDR3, the DNA is TGTGCCAGCAGTGAAGTGAGAGGGTCCATTAGTGGCTACACCTTC. This chain uses TRBV2 with TRBJ1-2, with no clear D. Germline V gene lookup returns CDR1 SNHLY and CDR2 FYNNEI. V was clipped by 1 base and J by 7 bases, with 16 bases between them. The CDR3 is 15 amino acids.

This clonotype appeared many times. The chain uses TRBV6-1 and TRBJ1-2; a possible D gene is TRBD1 (6 bases). The CDR3 length is 14 residues. Trimming shortened V by 4 bases and J by 5 bases, and 14 bases separated the two germline ends. Germline V gives CDR1 MNHNS, CDR2 SASEGT. In DNA form, the CDR3 reads TGTGCCAGCAGTGTGGCAGGGGAAGGGTATGGCTACACCTTC. It specifies CASSVAGEGYGYTF.

The chain links TRBV7-2 to TRBJ2-7, with TRBD1 identical over 7 bases. Trimming cost V 2 bases and J 5 bases; bases outside gene matches: 9. The CDR3 length is 15 residues. Germline V gene sequence: CDR1 SGHTA, CDR2 FQGNSA. CDR3: CASSLSGQPINEQYF. In DNA, the CDR3 is TGTGCCAGCAGCTTATCGGGACAGCCGATAAACGAGCAGTACTTC.

In regard to this clonotype: At one end the junction does not follow the germline gene, possibly because of a read error. V and J are TRBV19 and TRBJ1-5; D not resolved. This CDR3 spans 12 amino acids. Germline values: CDR1 LNHDA, CDR2 SQIVND (reference sequence). CDR3 coding DNA: TGTGCCAGTGGTGGAAGCAAACAGCCCCAGCATTTT. Its translation is CASGGSKQPQHF.

There are many counts of this clonotype. The rearrangement links TRBV6-1 to TRBJ2-2, with 15 bases lining up with TRBD2. CDR3 length equals 18 residues. V gave up 7 bases and J gave up 3 bases; unmatched junction bases: 9. The V gene's germline CDR1 is MNHNS and CDR2 SASEGT. In DNA, the CDR3 is TGTGCCAGCACCACATCCGGACTAGCGGGGGGGTACACCGGGGAGCTGTTTTTT. Residues: CASTTSGLAGGYTGELFF.

There are many counts of this clonotype. The J gene is TRBJ1-4, the V gene TRBV5-8; D is unresolved. The CDR3 loop spans 15 amino acids. The ends were cut back, 0 bases at V and 6 bases at J, with 12 bases in the middle. In germline, CDR1 is SGHTS, CDR2 YDEGEE. CDR3 nucleotides: TGTGCCAGCAGCTTGGGTGGGGTTGGGGATGAAAAACTGTTTTTT. Amino acids: CASSLGGVGDEKLFF.

This clonotype was picked up a small number of times. The conserved final phenylalanine or tryptophan is absent from the CDR3, which likely points to a read error. The chain recombines TRBV6-2 or TRBV6-3 with TRBJ2-7; D call uncertain. CDR1 and CDR2 from the germline V gene are MNHEY and SVGEGT. The CDR3 sequence is 14 residues long. Trimming stripped 0 bases from V and 9 bases from J, with 15 bases between. This CDR3 is CASSYSTQVLRQYL. The CDR3 DNA sequence: TGTGCCAGCAGTTACTCGACCCAGGTCCTTCGGCAGTACCTC.

The rearrangement links TRBV5-2 to TRBJ2-1; the table calls TRBD2, which could not be checked here. TRBV5-2 is assigned pseudogene status. The CDR3 contains 20 residues. Written as DNA, the CDR3 is TGTGCCAGCAACTTATACATCCTTCCTAGCGCTGCCAGCTCCTACAATGAGCAGTTCTTC. Its protein product is CASNLYILPSAASSYNEQFF.

This rearrangement joins TRBV2 to TRBJ1-1; D call uncertain. Germline CDR1 SNHLY, CDR2 FYNNEI. The V end lost 3 bases, the J end lost 11 bases, and 1 base lay between the germline ends. The CDR3 runs to 8 residues. The CDR3 nucleotides read TGTGCCAGCAGTGAGGCTTTCTTT. It codes for CASSEAFF.

This clonotype was counted a few times. The rearrangement joins TRBV29-1 to TRBJ2-7, with D unclear. This CDR3 region has 12 residues. V lost 5 bases and J lost 3, with 11 bases in between. CDR1 and CDR2 from the germline V gene are SQVTM and ANQGSEA. CDR3 sequence reads: CSVSGPYYEQYF. DNA of the CDR3: TGCAGCGTTTCGGGCCCGTACTACGAGCAGTACTTC.

This chain's CDR3 is CASTSGSLQETQYF. Here the CDR3 DNA reads TGTGCCAGCACGTCAGGGTCCTTACAAGAGACCCAGTACTTC. V is TRBV7-9 and J is TRBJ2-5, with D maybe TRBD1 (5 bases). The CDR3 contains 14 residues. The V and J ends lost 7 bases and 2 bases respectively, with 14 bases between them. The V gene's germline CDR1 is SEHNR and CDR2 FQNEAQ (reference sequence).